These 8 T cell receptor beta chains came from one sample sequenced in a study of blood T cell repertoires in COVID-19. Generated by immunoSEQ multiplex PCR, the TCRdb table keeps only in-frame clones and is missing some. Among approximately 38,000 clones listed, about 90% were seen once. The sample taken for sequencing was peripheral blood. These receptor sequences come from a man in his forties or fifties with active or convalescent COVID-19.

The V and J genes are TRBV5-1 and TRBJ2-5; no clear D. Between the trimmed V and J ends, which lost 0 bases and 5 bases, there was a span of 5 bases. Per the germline V gene, CDR1 is SGHRS and CDR2 is YFSETQ. This CDR3 has 12 residues. CDR3 region: CASSLDRETQYF. DNA of the CDR3: TGCGCCAGCAGCTTGGATCGGGAGACCCAGTACTTC.

The V gene is TRBV19, the J gene TRBJ2-5; 12 bases align to TRBD2. V gave up 2 bases and J gave up 5 bases; unmatched junction bases: 9. CDR1 LNHDA and CDR2 SQIVND come from the germline V gene (reference sequence). The CDR3 is made up of 17 amino acids. In DNA, the CDR3 is TGTGCCAGTAGTATAAGGAGGGGACTAGCGGGTACGGAGACCCAGTACTTC. Translated, it gives CASSIRRGLAGTETQYF.

The genes are TRBV5-1 and TRBJ1-2; TRBD1 agrees at 9 bases. The CDR3 contains 14 residues. Germline CDR1 reads SGHRS; CDR2 reads YFSETQ. V shed 0 bases, J shed 8 bases, and the junction held 5 bases outside the gene matches. The CDR3 coding sequence is TGCGCCAGCAGCTTGGCGACAGGGGGACAGGGCTACACCTTC. This codes for CASSLATGGQGYTF.

This sequence joins TRBV3-1 (or the pseudogene TRBV3-2) and TRBJ2-5, with D maybe TRBD1 (5 bases). Deletions cut 1 base from V and 2 bases from J, with 11 bases between. The germline V gene has CDR1 LGHDT and CDR2 YNNKEL (reference sequence). The CDR3 extends over 15 amino acids. The CDR3 protein is CASSQAVAGQETQYF. CDR3 nucleotides: TGTGCCAGCAGCCAAGCTGTAGCAGGGCAAGAGACCCAGTACTTC.

The gene calls are TRBV30 and TRBJ2-7; TRBD2 matches 10 bases. CDR1 is GTSNPN and CDR2 is SVGIG in the germline V gene (reference sequence). The CDR3 is 16 amino acids. V was clipped by 0 bases and J by 5 bases; unmatched bases: 10. CDR3 nucleotides: TGTGCCTGGAGTGTAGTGTCTAGCGGGAGTATGAACGAGCAGTACTTC. It specifies CAWSVVSSGSMNEQYF.

This sequence joins TRBV19 and TRBJ2-3, with D possibly TRBD1 on 5 matching bases. V dropped 4 bases and J dropped 5 bases, with 19 bases sitting between them. The CDR3 length is 16 residues. Germline V CDR1 and CDR2: LNHDA, SQIVND (reference sequence). As DNA, the CDR3 is TGTGCCAGTAGTAGGATCGTGGCGACGCAGGGAGATACGCAGTATTTT. Translated: CASSRIVATQGDTQYF.

This chain joins TRBV29-1 and TRBJ1-4; D is possibly TRBD1 (5 bases). The CDR3 length is 15 residues. Looked up from germline, CDR1 is SQVTM and CDR2 is ANQGSEA. V lost 7 bases and J 0 bases, leaving 15 bases between the germline ends. CDR3 residues: CSAQRGGTTNEKLFF. In DNA form, the CDR3 reads TGCAGCGCCCAAAGGGGCGGGACAACTAATGAAAAACTGTTTTTT.

The CDR3 nucleotides read TGTGCCAGCAGTGAAGGCAGGGGTGGACAGCCCCAGCATTTT. It yields the protein CASSEGRGGQPQHF. The rearrangement joins TRBV2 to TRBJ1-5, with a weak D call TRBD1 (6 bases). Trimming removed 1 base at V and 7 bases at J, with 11 bases between. Germline CDR1 and CDR2: SNHLY and FYNNEI. CDR3 size: 14 residues.